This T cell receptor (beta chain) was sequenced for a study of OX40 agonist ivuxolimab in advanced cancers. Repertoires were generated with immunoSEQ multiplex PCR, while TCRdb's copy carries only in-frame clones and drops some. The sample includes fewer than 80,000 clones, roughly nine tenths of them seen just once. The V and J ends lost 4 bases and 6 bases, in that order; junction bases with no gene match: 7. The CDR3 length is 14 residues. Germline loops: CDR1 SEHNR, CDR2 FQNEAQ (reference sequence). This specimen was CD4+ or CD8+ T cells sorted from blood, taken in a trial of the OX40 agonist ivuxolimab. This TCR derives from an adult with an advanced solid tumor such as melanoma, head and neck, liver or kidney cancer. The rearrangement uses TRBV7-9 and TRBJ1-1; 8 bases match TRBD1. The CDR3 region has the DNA TGTGCCAGCAGCTACTTGACAGGGGCCCCTGAAGCTTTCTTT. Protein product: CASSYLTGAPEAFF.